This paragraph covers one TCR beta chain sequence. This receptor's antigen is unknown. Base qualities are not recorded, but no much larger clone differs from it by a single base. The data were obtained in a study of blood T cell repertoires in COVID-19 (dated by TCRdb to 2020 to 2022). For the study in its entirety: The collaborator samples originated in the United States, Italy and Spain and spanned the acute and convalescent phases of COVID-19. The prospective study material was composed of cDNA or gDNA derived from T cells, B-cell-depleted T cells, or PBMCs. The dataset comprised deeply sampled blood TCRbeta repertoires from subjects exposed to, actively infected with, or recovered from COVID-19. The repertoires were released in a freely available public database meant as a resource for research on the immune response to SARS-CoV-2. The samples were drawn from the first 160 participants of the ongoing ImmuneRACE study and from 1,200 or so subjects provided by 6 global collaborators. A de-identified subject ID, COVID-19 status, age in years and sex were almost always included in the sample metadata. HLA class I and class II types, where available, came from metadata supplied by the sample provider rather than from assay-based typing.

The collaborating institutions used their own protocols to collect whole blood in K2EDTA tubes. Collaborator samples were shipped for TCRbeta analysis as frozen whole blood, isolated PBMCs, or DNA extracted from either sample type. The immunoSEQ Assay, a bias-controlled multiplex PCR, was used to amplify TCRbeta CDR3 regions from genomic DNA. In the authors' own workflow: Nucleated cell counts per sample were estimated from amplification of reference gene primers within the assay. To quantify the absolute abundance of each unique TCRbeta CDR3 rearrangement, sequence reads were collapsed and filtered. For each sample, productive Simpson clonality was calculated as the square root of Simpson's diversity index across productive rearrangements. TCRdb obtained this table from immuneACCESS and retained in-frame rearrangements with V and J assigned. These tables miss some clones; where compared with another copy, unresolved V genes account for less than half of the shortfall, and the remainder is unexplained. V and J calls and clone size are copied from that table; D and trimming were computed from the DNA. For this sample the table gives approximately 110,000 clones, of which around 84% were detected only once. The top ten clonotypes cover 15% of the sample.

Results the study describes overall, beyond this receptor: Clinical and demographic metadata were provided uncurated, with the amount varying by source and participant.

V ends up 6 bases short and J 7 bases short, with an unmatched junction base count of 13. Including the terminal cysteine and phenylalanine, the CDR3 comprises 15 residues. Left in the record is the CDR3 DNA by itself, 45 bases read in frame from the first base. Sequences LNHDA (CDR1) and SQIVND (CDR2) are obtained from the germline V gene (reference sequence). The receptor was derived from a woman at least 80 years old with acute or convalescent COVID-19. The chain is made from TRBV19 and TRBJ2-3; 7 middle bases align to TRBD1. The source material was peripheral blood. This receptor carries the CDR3 CASREKGAPNYTQYF. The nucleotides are TGTGCCAGTAGAGAAAAGGGGGCGCCAAATTATACGCAGTATTTT.